This T cell receptor beta chain emerged from a study of blood T cell repertoires in COVID-19. Study overall: Both acute and convalescent COVID-19 samples were obtained from the United States, Italy and Spain. T cells, B-cell-depleted T cells, or PBMCs provided the cDNA or gDNA that served as material.

Seattle patients were enrolled during active infection and followed longitudinally. Original handling: Reference gene primer amplification gave estimated nucleated cell counts. The protocol was immunoSEQ multiplex PCR, while the TCRdb copy is restricted to in-frame clones and leaves out a portion. V and J calls and clone size follow that table, whereas D and trimming were derived from the DNA. Of 180,000 or so clones detected, approximately 81% appear once; the ten largest clones hold around 15%. This clone has a handful of counts. The CDR3 totals 13 residues. Germline values: CDR1 SGHRS, CDR2 YFSETQ. The ends were cut back, 4 bases at V and 10 bases at J, with 17 bases in the middle.

This sequence originates from a woman in her seventies with COVID-19, enrolled during active disease. Sample: peripheral blood. The chain is built from TRBV5-1 and TRBJ1-2, with D perhaps TRBD1 (6 bases). CDR3 residues: CASSLYSGGPYTF. The CDR3 nucleotides are TGCGCCAGCAGCCTGTACTCTGGGGGCCCCTACACCTTC.